This T cell receptor beta chain was found in a study of blood T cell repertoires in COVID-19 (dated by TCRdb to 2019 to 2021). Background on the whole study: The collaborator samples originated in the United States, Italy and Spain and spanned the acute and convalescent phases of COVID-19. The material from the prospective study consisted of cDNA or gDNA derived from T cells, B-cell-depleted T cells, or PBMCs. Deeply sampled blood TCRbeta repertoires from subjects exposed to, actively infected with, or recovered from COVID-19 were included in the dataset. The repertoires were released in a freely available public database meant as a resource for research on the immune response to SARS-CoV-2. The samples were drawn from two sources: the first 160 participants of the ongoing ImmuneRACE study, and fewer than 1,500 subjects contributed by 6 global collaborators. Sample metadata almost always included a de-identified subject ID, COVID-19 status, age in years and sex. Where HLA class I and class II types were available, the types were taken from metadata supplied by the sample provider, not from assay-based typing.

V loses 3 bases, J loses 6 bases, and the germline ends lie 18 bases apart. The CDR3 goes from the cysteine to the phenylalanine over 16 residues. The only DNA kept is the CDR3, 48 bases in frame from the first base. From the germline V gene (reference sequence), CDR1 is LNHDA and CDR2 is SQIVND. Enrolling through a virtual design, the prospective study's participants ranged in age from roughly 18 to 89 years and lived across about two dozen United States geographic areas. In the prospective study, cohorts were assigned on the basis of participant-reported clinical history obtained from a screening survey and a study questionnaire. For ImmuneRACE Cohort 3, a participant was defined as recovered based on two consecutive negative NP/OP PCR tests, clearance by a healthcare professional, or resolution of symptoms. In the prospective study, whole blood, serum and a nasopharyngeal or oropharyngeal swab were collected from each participant by mobile phlebotomists. Additional blood draws and questionnaires over an approximately 2-month period could optionally be provided by prospective study participants. Prospective study blood samples were shipped either frozen or at room temperature before DNA extraction.

The immunoSEQ Assay, a bias-controlled multiplex PCR, was used to amplify TCRbeta CDR3 regions from genomic DNA. Concerning the study's data processing: Nucleated cell counts per sample were estimated from amplification of reference gene primers within the assay. To quantify the absolute abundance of each unique TCRbeta CDR3 rearrangement, sequence reads were collapsed and filtered. For each sample, productive Simpson clonality was calculated as the square root of Simpson's diversity index across productive rearrangements. TCRdb's version of the immuneACCESS table is confined to in-frame rearrangements and falls short of the full clone set. An unresolved V gene accounts for under half of the shortfall where checked; the remainder is of unknown origin. Clone size and V and J calls were adopted from that table, with D and trimming inferred from the DNA. This sample comprises over 250,000 clones, 88% of them detected only once. Together, the top ten hold about 3% of the sample.

Worth noting for this clone: Its cognate antigen has yet to be identified. Base qualities are missing; no much larger clone stands one base away.

General findings and caveats noted by the study authors: How much clinical and demographic metadata was included differed by source and by participant, and the metadata was provided uncurated.

The TCR originated in a woman between 45 and 60 years old who had recovered from COVID-19. The sequence is built from TRBV19 and TRBJ1-5, and possibly TRBD1, on 5 matching bases. Sequenced: PBMCs or T cells enriched from blood (not recorded which). The sequence in DNA is TGTGCCAGTAGTATCGTCGCTGGCAGGGAGGGTCAGCCCCAGCATTTT. It codes for CASSIVAGREGQPQHF. The CDR3 plus the reference TRBV19 and TRBJ1-5 genes for the other parts give the full variable domain: DGGITQSPKYLFRKEGQNVTLSCEQNLNHDAMYWYRQDPGQGLRLIYYSQIVNDFQKGDIAEGYSVSREKKESFPLTVTSAQKNPTAFYLCASSIVAGREGQPQHFGDGTRLSIL.